This is a list of T cell receptor beta chains from one sample in a study of regulatory T cells in long-lasting Graves disease. MiXCR was run by TCRdb on the multiplex PCR reads, yielding one entry per CDR3 protein. The sample shows approximately 490,000 distinct CDR3 sequences, under 20% of them seen only once. These data were also reused for a study on T cells in Graves' hyperthyroidism and ophthalmopathy.

Sequencing used peripheral blood mononuclear cells (PBMCs), obtained at new diagnosis, from a patient treated with antithyroid drugs. These receptor sequences come from a man in his forties with Graves disease. The CDR3 runs from the conserved cysteine through the conserved F or W. Part of the rows lack a size; the others show once, few, many or a class for expanded clones.

cdr3_aa v_call clone_size cdr3_length j_call
CASSVVGGSGEQYF TRBV9 many 14 TRBJ2-7
CASSVGGREQYF TRBV9 many 12 TRBJ2-7
CASSSPLRKGDGKTQYF TRBV7-8 NA 17 TRBJ2-5
CASSDTSGDSYEQYF TRBV25-1 NA 15 TRBJ2-7
CASSPRSAEGYTF TRBV12-3/TRBV12-4 few 13 TRBJ1-2
CSARSGPFSGNTIYF TRBV20-1 NA 15 TRBJ1-3
CASSPRQGTNEKLFF TRBV7-9 few 15 TRBJ1-4
CASSSIRTGFSGANVLTF TRBV2 few 18 TRBJ2-6
CAGSSGTNTEAFF TRBV27 NA 13 TRBJ1-1
CASSPRTSENTQYF TRBV18 many 14 TRBJ2-3
CASAIDRDYGYTF TRBV12-5 NA 13 TRBJ1-2
CASTPWGASDTQYF TRBV28 many 14 TRBJ2-3
CASGPGELFF TRBV28 many 10 TRBJ2-2
CSVRQGSVNEAFF TRBV29-1 many 13 TRBJ1-1
CASSPSGWTYNEQFF TRBV6-2/TRBV6-3 many 15 TRBJ2-1
CSASLDFRVYNEQFF TRBV20-1 many 15 TRBJ2-1
CASSISGANVLTF TRBV19 many 13 TRBJ2-6
CASSLEGSANTGELFF TRBV11-2 many 16 TRBJ2-2
CASSKTSGYYNEQFF TRBV6-2/TRBV6-3 many 15 TRBJ2-1
CAWSVGTGGDTQYF TRBV30 NA 14 TRBJ2-3
CASSTTGSETQYF TRBV7-9 NA 13 TRBJ2-5
CATDLERSTDTQYF TRBV7-9 few 14 TRBJ2-3
CASILRGGGGLNTEAFF TRBV6-1 many 17 TRBJ1-1
CASSYNTGGDGYTF TRBV6-5 NA 14 TRBJ1-2
CASRRDTHYEQYF TRBV10-3 NA 13 NA
CASRLTALEQYF TRBV28 many 12 TRBJ2-7
CSARDQVGGPMGNQPQHF TRBV20-1 many 18 TRBJ1-5
CASSQWDGGEQYF TRBV14 few 13 TRBJ2-7
CASRLGGNEQYF TRBV12-3/TRBV12-4 many 12 TRBJ2-7
CASSLERTGLRSYNEQFF TRBV5-8 few 18 TRBJ2-1
CASSSTGTGGKLFF TRBV27 few 14 TRBJ1-4
CASSFRTVLAGGPYNEQFF TRBV14 few 19 TRBJ2-1